The sequence of this T cell receptor (beta chain) was determined in a study of cytomegalovirus exposure and HLA in healthy donors. The CDR3 extends over 16 amino acids. The V end lost 5 bases, the J end lost 4 bases, and 17 bases lay between the germline ends. Germline-derived CDR1 and CDR2 are SSHAT and FNYEAQ (reference sequence). The PCR contained 60 Vbeta and 13 Jbeta primers. This table comes from immunoSEQ multiplex PCR, and its TCRdb copy is limited to in-frame clones, with some not included. The sample lists some 160,000 clones, over 60% occurring once. The source is a woman between 40 and 50 years old in good health and CMV-seronegative. The specimen was PBMCs. This chain joins TRBV7-7 and TRBJ2-2, with D possibly matching TRBD2 (6 bases). CDR3 in amino acids: CASSATGMEGTGELFF. The CDR3 DNA sequence: TGTGCCAGCAGCGCCACCGGGATGGAGGGCACCGGGGAGCTGTTTTTT.